The clone carrying this T cell receptor (beta chain) was picked up many times. The target antigen is unknown. This sample is drawn from a study of response to subunit inactivated influenza vaccine. Study-level results: After each seasonal influenza vaccination, few new T cells are recruited, the authors suggested.

This CDR3 spans 19 amino acids. Germline V gene sequence: CDR1 SGHVS, CDR2 FQNEAQ. V lost 4 bases to trimming and J lost 3 bases, with 25 bases between them. A single record per CDR3 protein comes from TCRdb applying MiXCR to the RT-PCR reads. The sample has a few hundred thousand distinct CDR3 sequences, 14% seen once. This sequence joins TRBV7-8 and TRBJ1-5; D remains unclear. The clonotype originates from a man between 50 and 59 years old who received an inactivated influenza vaccine. This material consisted of PBMCs from blood, taken approximately 13 days after vaccination. CDR3 DNA sequence: TGTGCCAGCAGCTCCTCGACAAAGACCACCCTGAGTATCAATCAGCCCCAGCATTTT. This gives the protein CASSSSTKTTLSINQPQHF.